Sequencing of this TCR beta chain was carried out in a study of metastatic and nonmetastatic thyroid tumors. Study details: Repertoires from blood and tumor or nodule tissue of malignant and benign thyroid patients were compared.

Overall study results and limits: Compared with benign nodules, malignant thyroid tumors were reported to have significantly higher TCR beta diversity in both blood and tumor.

V was pared by 0 bases and J by 14 bases, with 12 bases between. The length of the CDR3 is 13 residues. Germline assignment: CDR1 SGHRS and CDR2 YFSETQ. The entire patient cohort was treatment-naive prior to thyroid surgery. This clone was seen at least ten times. Its specificity is not known. As originally analysed: A distant-metastasis classifier for papillary thyroid cancer was built using CDR3 differences across clinicopathological groups. TCRdb re-called the PCR reads through MiXCR. These V and J calls rely on TCRdb rather than the paper's analysis. The sample includes over 25,000 clones, about 17% of them seen just once.

This TCR was sampled from a female donor with papillary thyroid cancer or a benign thyroid nodule (not recorded which). Some clones in this sample may be carry-over from other donors' samples. The chain employs TRBV5-1 and TRBJ1-6; unclear D gene. The sequenced sample was blood. CDR3 bases: TGCGCCAGCAGCTTGGATGGGAGCTCAACCCTCCACTTT. It is translated as CASSLDGSSTLHF.